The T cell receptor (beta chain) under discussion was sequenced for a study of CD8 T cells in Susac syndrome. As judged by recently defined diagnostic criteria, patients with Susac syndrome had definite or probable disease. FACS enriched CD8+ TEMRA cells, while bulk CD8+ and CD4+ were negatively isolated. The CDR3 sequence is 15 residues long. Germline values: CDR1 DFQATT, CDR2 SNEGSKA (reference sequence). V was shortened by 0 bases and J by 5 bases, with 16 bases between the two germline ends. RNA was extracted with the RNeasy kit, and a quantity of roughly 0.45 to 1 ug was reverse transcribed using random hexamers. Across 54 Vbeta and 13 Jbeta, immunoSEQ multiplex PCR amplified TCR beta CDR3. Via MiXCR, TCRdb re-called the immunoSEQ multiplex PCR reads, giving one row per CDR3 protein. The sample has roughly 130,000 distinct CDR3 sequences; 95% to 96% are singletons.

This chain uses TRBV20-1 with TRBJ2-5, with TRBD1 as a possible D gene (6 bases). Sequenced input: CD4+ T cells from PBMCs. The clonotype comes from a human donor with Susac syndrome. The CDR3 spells CSARDIGRGRETQYF. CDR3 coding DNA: TGCAGTGCTAGAGATATCGGCAGGGGTAGGGAGACCCAGTACTTC.